The 20 T cell receptor beta chains below all came from one sample that was sequenced in a study of shared clonotypes between healthy human individuals. TCRdb's copy holds only in-frame clones and misses some; the assay was immunoSEQ multiplex PCR. The table lists roughly 2 million clones, approximately 94% of them singletons. Naive CD8 populations comprised CD45RO-negative cells positively selected for CCR7, excluding terminally differentiated effector memory CD45RA+ cells. The sequencing sample was made of naive CD8+ T cells sorted from blood. These receptors were collected from a man between 18 and 35 years old in good health.

The chain recombines TRBV7-9 with TRBJ1-2; tentatively, D is TRBD1 (5 bases). Germline V gene sequence: CDR1 SEHNR, CDR2 FQNEAQ (reference sequence). The CDR3 loop spans 14 amino acids. Trimming took off 5 bases at V and 5 bases at J, with 15 bases between the two ends. CDR3 sequence reads: CASSVLVGEYGYTF. The CDR3 DNA sequence: TGTGCCAGCAGCGTACTCGTGGGGGAGTATGGCTACACCTTC.

This clone is a singleton in its sample. The sample has other DNA sequences that encode this CDR3 too. The V call is TRBV20-1, the J call TRBJ1-1; D uncertain. The CDR3 is made up of 10 amino acids. Germline CDR1 DFQATT, CDR2 SNEGSKA (reference sequence). V was pared by 3 bases and J by 5 bases, with 4 bases between. CDR3 DNA sequence: TGCAGTGCTAGGGAGACTGAAGCTTTCTTT. It is translated as CSARETEAFF.

Of note for this clone: Other DNA sequences in this sample translate to the same CDR3. The V and J genes are TRBV5-6 and TRBJ2-3; D gene unclear. Per the germline V gene, CDR1 is SGHDT and CDR2 is YYEEEE. CDR3 length: 13 amino acids. Between the trimmed V and J ends, which lost 4 bases and 0 bases, there was a span of 6 bases. Written as DNA, the CDR3 is TGTGCCAGCAGCCCCCCAAGCACAGATACGCAGTATTTT. Its protein product is CASSPPSTDTQYF.

The chain combines TRBV2 with TRBJ2-2; 9 bases line up with TRBD2. V dropped 2 bases and J dropped 4; count of bases not matched to a gene: 8. This CDR3 has 17 amino acids. From germline, CDR1 is SNHLY and CDR2 FYNNEI. The CDR3 DNA reads as TGTGCCAGCAGTGAACTTAGCGGGGGAATTGGCACCGGGGAGCTGTTTTTT. It yields the protein CASSELSGGIGTGELFF.

The chain is built from TRBV2 and TRBJ2-7; 11 bases line up with TRBD2. Germline V CDR1 and CDR2: SNHLY, FYNNEI. The V gene end was trimmed by 3 bases and the J gene end by 2 bases; junction bases not matched to a gene: 6. The CDR3 runs to 16 residues. DNA for the CDR3: TGTGCCAGCAGTGACCTCGCTAGCGGGAGGACCTACGAGCAGTACTTC. Protein sequence: CASSDLASGRTYEQYF.

The chain links TRBV30 to TRBJ2-7, with 11 positions matching TRBD1. With 3 bases clipped from V and 3 bases from J, the junction kept 4 bases outside the gene matches. This CDR3 region has 14 residues. Per germline, CDR1 GTSNPN and CDR2 SVGIG (reference sequence). The CDR3 DNA is TGTGCCTGGAGCATGGGACAGGGGGACTACGAGCAGTACTTC. Protein: CAWSMGQGDYEQYF.

In this sample, this clone turned up once. The V call is TRBV2, the J call TRBJ1-1; no clear D. V was shortened by 3 bases and J by 5 bases, with 13 bases between the two germline ends. Looked up from germline, CDR1 is SNHLY and CDR2 is FYNNEI. The CDR3 has 14 amino acids. DNA for the CDR3: TGTGCCAGCAGTGATGCAGGCGGGAATACTGAAGCTTTCTTT. Protein: CASSDAGGNTEAFF.

The chain has TRBV5-6 and TRBJ1-6; D remains ambiguous. Germline CDR1 reads SGHDT; CDR2 reads YYEEEE. The V end was cut by 1 base, the J end by 5 bases, with 10 bases between. The CDR3 length is 15 residues. The CDR3 here is CASSLTDRNNSPLHF. CDR3 DNA sequence: TGTGCCAGCAGCTTGACCGACCGGAATAATTCACCCCTCCACTTT.

The V call is TRBV2, the J call TRBJ1-3, with 9 bases that match TRBD1. Trimming removed 7 bases from V and 3 bases from J; junction bases left unmatched: 10. Germline CDR1 and CDR2: SNHLY and FYNNEI. The CDR3 is 16 residues long. CDR3 sequence (DNA): TGTGCCAGCACCACTGGGACAGGGATGAGTGGAAACACCATATATTTT. Amino acid sequence: CASTTGTGMSGNTIYF.

This chain links TRBV6-5 with TRBJ1-2; D remains unclear. The germline V and J ends were trimmed by 3 bases and 3 bases, with 11 bases remaining between them. The CDR3 sequence is 14 residues long. Germline V CDR1 and CDR2: MNHEY, SVGAGI. For the CDR3, the DNA is TGTGCCAGCAGTTATATTGGCCTCGACTATGGCTACACCTTC. This encodes CASSYIGLDYGYTF.

This clone was picked up one time. The V and J genes are TRBV18 and TRBJ2-2; D ambiguous. CDR3 length: 17 amino acids. In germline, CDR1 is KGHSH, CDR2 LQKENI. V was cut by 2 bases and J by 5 bases, with 18 bases left in between. In DNA form, the CDR3 reads TGTGCCAGCTCACCAAACAGAAAAACCGTGGGGACCGGGGAGCTGTTTTTT. Translation: CASSPNRKTVGTGELFF.

This rearrangement joins TRBV7-2 to TRBJ2-7; D is uncertain. Germline CDR1 is SGHTA and CDR2 is FQGNSA. This CDR3 region has 12 residues. Trimming took off 3 bases at V and 4 bases at J, with 7 bases between the two ends. The CDR3, as DNA: TGTGCCAGCAGCTTCGAGCGTTACGAGCAGTACTTC. Translating it yields CASSFERYEQYF.

The rearrangement uses TRBV29-1 and TRBJ2-1; 7 positions match TRBD2. Per germline, CDR1 SQVTM and CDR2 ANQGSEA. The length of the CDR3 is 15 residues. V lost 1 base and J lost 4; bases outside the gene matches: 7. Here the CDR3 reads CSVEGFSGVYNEQFF. The CDR3 region has the DNA TGCAGCGTTGAAGGTTTCAGCGGGGTTTACAATGAGCAGTTCTTC.

The chain recombines TRBV27 with TRBJ2-7; 9 bases fit TRBD1. The CDR3 covers 15 residues. Looked up from germline, CDR1 is MNHEY and CDR2 is SMNVEV (reference sequence). The trim removed 4 bases at V and 3 bases at J, leaving 7 bases unmatched. This chain's CDR3 is CASSSLSDRGYEQYF. The CDR3 coding sequence is TGTGCCAGCAGTTCCTTATCGGACAGGGGCTACGAGCAGTACTTC.

This chain uses TRBV7-2 with TRBJ2-6; D not resolved. CDR1 is SGHTA and CDR2 is FQGNSA in the germline V gene. Deletions cut 5 bases from V and 0 bases from J, with 20 bases between. The CDR3 consists of 19 residues. CDR3: CASSPRVELYYSGANVLTF. DNA of the CDR3: TGTGCCAGCAGCCCTCGTGTGGAGCTTTACTACTCTGGGGCCAACGTCCTGACTTTC.

About this clone itself: The sample has other DNA sequences that encode this CDR3 too. The V call is TRBV9, the J call TRBJ2-7, with D unresolved. V gave up 0 bases and J gave up 1 base, with 5 bases separating them. Germline assignment: CDR1 SGDLS and CDR2 YYNGEE. The CDR3 length is 13 residues. As DNA, the CDR3 is TGTGCCAGCAGCGTAGTCCCGTCCTACGAGCAGTACTTC. As protein: CASSVVPSYEQYF. Complete variable domain (other parts from reference TRBV9 and TRBJ2-7): DSGVTQTPKHLITATGQRVTLRCSPRSGDLSVYWYQQSLDQGLQFLIQYYNGEERAKGNILERFSAQQFPDLHSELNLSSLELGDSALYFCASSVVPSYEQYFGPGTRLTVT.

The chain carries TRBV13 and TRBJ2-7; 7 bases agree with TRBD1. The V gene's germline CDR1 is PRHDT and CDR2 FYEKMQ (reference sequence). V was clipped by 3 bases and J by 6 bases; unmatched bases: 5. The CDR3 has 13 residues. The CDR3 coding sequence is TGTGCCAGCAGCTTCGACAGGGCCTTCGAGCAGTACTTC. Amino acid sequence: CASSFDRAFEQYF.

Worth noting for this clone: Other DNA sequences in this specimen translate into the identical CDR3. The J gene is TRBJ1-6, the V gene TRBV5-1; 7 positions agree with TRBD1. Germline values: CDR1 SGHRS, CDR2 YFSETQ. Losses at the gene ends were 0 bases for V and 6 bases for J; bases not matched to a gene: 0. The length of the CDR3 is 14 residues. The CDR3 region has the DNA TGCGCCAGCAGCTTGGACAGGGGTAATTCACCCCTCCACTTT. This sequence encodes CASSLDRGNSPLHF.

The chain joins TRBV29-1 to TRBJ2-7; 8 bases agree with TRBD2. V dropped 6 bases and J dropped 1; count of bases not matched to a gene: 8. The CDR3 is 14 residues long. Germline V gene lookup returns CDR1 SQVTM and CDR2 ANQGSEA. For the CDR3, the DNA is TGCAGCGTCGGGGGGGGGAGGCCGTCCTACGAGCAGTACTTC. It encodes CSVGGGRPSYEQYF.

The chain uses TRBV27 and TRBJ2-1; 7 nucleotides align to TRBD2. CDR1 MNHEY and CDR2 SMNVEV come from the germline V gene (reference sequence). V lost 3 bases, J lost 3 bases, and 8 bases stayed unmatched. The CDR3 covers 16 residues. The CDR3 DNA reads TGTGCCAGCAGTTTTGGCGCGGGGGAGCTCTACAATGAGCAGTTCTTC. Its translation is CASSFGAGELYNEQFF.